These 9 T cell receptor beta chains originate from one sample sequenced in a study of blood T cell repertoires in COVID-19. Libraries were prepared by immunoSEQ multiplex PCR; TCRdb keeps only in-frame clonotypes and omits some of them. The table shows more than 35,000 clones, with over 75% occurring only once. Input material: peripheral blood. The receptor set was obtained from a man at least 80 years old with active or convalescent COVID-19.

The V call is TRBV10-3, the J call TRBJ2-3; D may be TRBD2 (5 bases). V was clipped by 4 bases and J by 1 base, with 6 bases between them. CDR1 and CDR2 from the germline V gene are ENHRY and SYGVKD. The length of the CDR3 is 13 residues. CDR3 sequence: CAISGSGTDTQYF. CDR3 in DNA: TGTGCCATCAGTGGTAGCGGCACAGATACGCAGTATTTT.

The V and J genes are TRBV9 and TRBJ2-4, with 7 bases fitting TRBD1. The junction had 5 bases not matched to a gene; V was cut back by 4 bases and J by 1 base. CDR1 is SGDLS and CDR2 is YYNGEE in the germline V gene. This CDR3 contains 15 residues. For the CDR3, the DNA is TGTGCCAGCAGCCCCCACAGGGGTGCCAAAAACATTCAGTACTTC. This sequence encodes CASSPHRGAKNIQYF.

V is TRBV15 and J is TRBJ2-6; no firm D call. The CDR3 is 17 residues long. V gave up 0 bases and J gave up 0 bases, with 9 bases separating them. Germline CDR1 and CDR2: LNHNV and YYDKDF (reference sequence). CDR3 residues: CATSRDSIASGANVLTF. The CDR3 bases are TGTGCCACCAGCAGAGATAGTATAGCCTCTGGGGCCAACGTCCTGACTTTC. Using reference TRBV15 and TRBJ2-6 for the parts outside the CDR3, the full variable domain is DAMVIQNPRYQVTQFGKPVTLSCSQTLNHNVMYWYQQKSSQAPKLLFHYYDKDFNNEADTPDNFQSRRPNTSFCFLDIRSPGLGDTAMYLCATSRDSIASGANVLTFGAGSRLTVL.

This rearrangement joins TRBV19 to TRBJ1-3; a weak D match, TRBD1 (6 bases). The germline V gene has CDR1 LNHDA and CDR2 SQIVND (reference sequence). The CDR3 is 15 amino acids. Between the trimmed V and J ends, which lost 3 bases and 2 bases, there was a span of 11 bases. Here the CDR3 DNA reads TGTGCCAGTAGTATTCAGGGGAGAGCTGGAAACACCATATATTTT. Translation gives CASSIQGRAGNTIYF.

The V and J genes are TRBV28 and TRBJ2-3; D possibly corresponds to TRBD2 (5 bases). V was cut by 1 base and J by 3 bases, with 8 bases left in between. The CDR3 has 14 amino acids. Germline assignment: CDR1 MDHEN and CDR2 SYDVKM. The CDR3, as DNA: TGTGCCAGCAGTTTATTGACGGGAACAGATACGCAGTATTTT. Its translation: CASSLLTGTDTQYF.

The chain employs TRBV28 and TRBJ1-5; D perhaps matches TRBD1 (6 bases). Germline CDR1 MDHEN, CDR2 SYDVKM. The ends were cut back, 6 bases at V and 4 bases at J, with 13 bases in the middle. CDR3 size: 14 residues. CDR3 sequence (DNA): TGTGCCAGCAGCAGCTACAGGGAGAATCAGCCCCAGCATTTT. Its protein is CASSSYRENQPQHF.

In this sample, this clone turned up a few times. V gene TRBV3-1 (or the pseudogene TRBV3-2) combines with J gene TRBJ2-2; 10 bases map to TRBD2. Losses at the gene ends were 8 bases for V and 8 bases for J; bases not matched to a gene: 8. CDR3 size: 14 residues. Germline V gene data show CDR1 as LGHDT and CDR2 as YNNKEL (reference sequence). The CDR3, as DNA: TGTGCCAGCGGGGCTAGCGGGAGAGCAGGGGAGCTGTTTTTT. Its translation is CASGASGRAGELFF.

CDR3 DNA sequence: TGTGCCGCGACAGCAGAGACCGGTAGGACTGAAGCTTTCTTT. Its translation is CAATAETGRTEAFF. The chain recombines TRBV28 with TRBJ1-1; maybe TRBD1 (5 bases). Germline V CDR1 and CDR2: MDHEN, SYDVKM. V was clipped by 11 bases and J by 5 bases, with 21 bases between them. There are 14 residues in the CDR3.

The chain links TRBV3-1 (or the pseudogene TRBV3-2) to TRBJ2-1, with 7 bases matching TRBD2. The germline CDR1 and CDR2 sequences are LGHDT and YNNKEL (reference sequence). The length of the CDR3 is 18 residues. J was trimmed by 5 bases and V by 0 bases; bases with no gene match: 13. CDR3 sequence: CASSQDLFLAGPHNEQFF. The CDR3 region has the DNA TGTGCCAGCAGCCAAGACCTTTTTTTAGCGGGCCCTCACAATGAGCAGTTCTTC.